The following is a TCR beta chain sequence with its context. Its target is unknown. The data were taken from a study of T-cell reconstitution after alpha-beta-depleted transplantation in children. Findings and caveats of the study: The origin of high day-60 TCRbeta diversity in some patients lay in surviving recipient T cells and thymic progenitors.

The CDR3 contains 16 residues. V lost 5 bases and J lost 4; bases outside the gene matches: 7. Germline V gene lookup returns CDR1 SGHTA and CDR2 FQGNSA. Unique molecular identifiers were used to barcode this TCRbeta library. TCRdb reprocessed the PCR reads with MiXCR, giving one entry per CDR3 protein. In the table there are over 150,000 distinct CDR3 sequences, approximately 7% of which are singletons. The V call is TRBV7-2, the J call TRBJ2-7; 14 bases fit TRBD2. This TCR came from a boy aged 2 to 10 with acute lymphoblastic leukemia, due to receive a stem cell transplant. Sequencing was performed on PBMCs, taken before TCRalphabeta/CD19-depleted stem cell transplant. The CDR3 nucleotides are TGTGCCAGCAGCCCATGGACTAGCGGGGGGTTTTACGAGCAGTACTTC. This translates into CASSPWTSGGFYEQYF.